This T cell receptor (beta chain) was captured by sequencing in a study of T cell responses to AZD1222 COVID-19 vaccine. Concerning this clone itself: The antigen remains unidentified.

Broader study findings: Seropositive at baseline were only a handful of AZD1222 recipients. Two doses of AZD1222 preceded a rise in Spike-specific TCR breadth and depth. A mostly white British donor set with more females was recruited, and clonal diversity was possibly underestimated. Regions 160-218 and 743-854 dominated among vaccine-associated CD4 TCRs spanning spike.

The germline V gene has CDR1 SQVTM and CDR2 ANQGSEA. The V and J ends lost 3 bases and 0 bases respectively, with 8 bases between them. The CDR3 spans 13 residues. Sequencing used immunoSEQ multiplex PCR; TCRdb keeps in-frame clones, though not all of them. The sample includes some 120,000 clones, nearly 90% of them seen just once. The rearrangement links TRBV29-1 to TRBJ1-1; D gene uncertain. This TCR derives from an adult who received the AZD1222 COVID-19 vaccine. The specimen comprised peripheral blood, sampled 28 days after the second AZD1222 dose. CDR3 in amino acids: CSVDRKMNTEAFF. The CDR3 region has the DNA TGCAGCGTTGACCGAAAAATGAACACTGAAGCTTTCTTT.